This is a list of T cell receptor beta chains from one sample in a study of T cell responses to AZD1222 COVID-19 vaccine. Repertoires were generated with immunoSEQ multiplex PCR, while TCRdb's copy carries only in-frame clones and drops some. The sample has 140,000 to 150,000 clones, more than 90% seen once. Specimen: peripheral blood, collected on day 0 of AZD1222 vaccination. All receptors come from an adult in good health. Each CDR3 is given with its conserved first and last residue. The order of the fields is CDR3 length, V gene, J gene, CDR3 protein.

13,TRBV19,TRBJ2-3,CASSIDLDYTQYF
11,TRBV3-1/TRBV3-2,TRBJ1-2,CASSTEYGYTF
14,TRBV28,TRBJ1-2,CASSWAGTSYGYTF
19,TRBV24-1,TRBJ2-1,CATSDPGLAENSPYNEQFF
12,TRBV27,TRBJ2-7,CASSYRGGEQYF
17,TRBV7-9,TRBJ2-1,CASSPGTSGSSYNEQFF
14,TRBV28,TRBJ1-4,CASSSAGEVEKLFF
14,TRBV21-1,TRBJ1-5,CASSKAGEGQPQHF
11,TRBV30,TRBJ2-3,CAWGLAGRRYF
14,TRBV28,TRBJ2-6,CASSSGVGANVLTF
15,TRBV11-1,TRBJ2-7,CASSLDPAFLYEQYF
13,TRBV19,TRBJ2-5,CASSQQGQETQYF
13,TRBV6-5,TRBJ1-2,CASSYLGQGRHYF
14,TRBV5-5,TRBJ2-5,CASSLNRGGETQYF
15,TRBV5-1,TRBJ1-1,CASSLEVGMNTEAFF
14,TRBV6-5,TRBJ2-7,CASSTSYSSYEQYF
16,TRBV15,TRBJ1-5,CATSRGGRVGNQPQHF
15,TRBV28,TRBJ1-2,CASSLFTRLEGGYTF
12,TRBV5-8,TRBJ1-2,CASSLGRRGYTF
14,TRBV6-5,TRBJ1-5,CASSYYRGNQPQHF
13,TRBV9,TRBJ2-1,CASSVNPYNEQFF
15,TRBV4-1,TRBJ1-1,CASSQVGGGSTEAFF
12,TRBV30,TRBJ1-1,CAWKRGSTEAFF
14,TRBV2,TRBJ2-3,CASNSGRSTDTQYF
11,TRBV7-9,TRBJ1-2,CASSSAYGYTF
16,TRBV29-1,TRBJ2-3,CSVRGTGASSTDTQYF
15,TRBV10-3,TRBJ2-7,CAISESQGIIAKQYF
16,TRBV6-4,TRBJ2-3,CASSERPGTGTDTQYF
15,TRBV7-3,TRBJ2-1,CASSLLADSYNEQFF
15,TRBV3-1/TRBV3-2,TRBJ1-6,CASSQTGPGNSPLHF
16,TRBV9,TRBJ2-7,CASSSGLAGGLGEQYF
13,TRBV7-3,TRBJ2-3,CASSTRRGDTQYF
15,TRBV9,TRBJ2-1,CASSAGSSSYNEQFF
12,TRBV6-5,TRBJ2-1,CASSLQGSEQFF
15,TRBV7-9,TRBJ2-3,CASSPPDTYTDTQYF
18,TRBV27,TRBJ2-2,CASSLYPVRNSNTGELFF
19,TRBV19,TRBJ1-6,CASSMSLWGPSSYNSPLHF
16,TRBV4-2,TRBJ1-3,CASSQDSGLAGNTIYF
13,TRBV28,TRBJ1-5,CASRQGGNQPQHF
11,TRBV28,TRBJ2-1,CASSFTRVQFF
14,TRBV28,TRBJ1-2,CASSPPAVTYGYTF
18,TRBV18,TRBJ1-3,CASSPSIWTGGSGNTIYF
15,TRBV7-2,TRBJ2-7,CASSRLAGPYYEQYF